The subject of this entry is one T cell receptor (beta chain). Its antigen is as yet unknown. This sample was included in a study of T-cell memory formation after mild COVID-19. General observations from the study: Clones that contracted clustered mainly in CM and EM if CD4+ and in EMRA if CD8+. Memory sampled before infection contained some responding clones, suggesting cross-reactive memory joined. A balance of CD4 and CD8 characterized clones contracting day 15 to 85, whereas later expanders leaned CD4+.

From 5'RACE with constant-segment primers came TCR alpha and TCR beta cDNA libraries that carried sample barcodes and UMIs. TCRdb re-analysed the 5' RACE reads in MiXCR, keeping a single row per CDR3 protein. Of roughly 350,000 distinct CDR3 sequences listed, approximately 27% are singletons. The trim removed 5 bases at V and 6 bases at J, leaving 3 bases unmatched. In germline, CDR1 is SGHNT, CDR2 YYREEE (reference sequence). There are 13 residues in the CDR3. Sequenced sample: PBMCs or a T cell subset sorted from them (not recorded which). The receptor's source is an adult woman who had mild COVID-19 (a few samples of this study predate the infection). Cell type and time point are not known. The chain combines TRBV5-4 with TRBJ2-7; TRBD2 aligns across 12 bases. In nucleotides, the CDR3 is TGTGCCAGCAGTTGGACTAGCGGGACCGAGCAGTACTTC. Protein: CASSWTSGTEQYF.